Listed below are T cell receptor beta chains from one sample, sequenced in a study of blood T cell repertoires in COVID-19. Clones were sequenced by immunoSEQ multiplex PCR, and TCRdb holds only the in-frame ones, with some missing. Among about 260,000 clones, around four fifths were seen once, and the ten largest hold around 10%. The sequenced material came from peripheral blood. These receptors originate from a woman aged 50 to 65 who had recovered from COVID-19. CDR3s include the opening cysteine and the closing phenylalanine or tryptophan. Each record gives: J gene, V gene, CDR3 protein.

TRBJ1-3,TRBV28,CASSSDRVGNTIYF
TRBJ2-7,TRBV4-3,CASSQVSSGEADEQYF
TRBJ2-1,TRBV3-1/TRBV3-2,CASSSFDSLSYNEQFF
TRBJ1-5,TRBV6-9,CASSCPTGVNQPQHF
TRBJ2-3,TRBV29-1,CSGGEFLAGSLTDTQYF
TRBJ1-1,TRBV28,CASNPGGSPLNTEAFF
TRBJ2-2,TRBV5-5,CASSLWAPSRTQGSGELFF
TRBJ1-2,TRBV4-1,CASSLHPTGMTYGYTF
TRBJ2-4,TRBV28,CASRPGTAQNIQYF
TRBJ1-1,TRBV21-1,CASSAFRDRHTEAFF
TRBJ1-3,TRBV7-8,CASSLGTGTGNTIYF
TRBJ2-5,TRBV11-2,CASSPLADLETQYF
TRBJ2-2,TRBV24-1,CATSGSQGRGSGELFF
TRBJ1-5,TRBV9,CASSPRTGSNQPQHF
TRBJ2-7,TRBV29-1,CSAVRPGDEQYF
TRBJ1-4,TRBV4-3,CASSQVDRRDEKLFF